This T cell receptor (beta chain) was sequenced for a study of blood T cell repertoires in COVID-19. Across the whole study: The origin of the acute and convalescent COVID-19 samples was the United States, Italy and Spain. T cells, B-cell-depleted T cells, or PBMCs supplied cDNA or gDNA.

The table came from immunoSEQ multiplex PCR; TCRdb's copy has only in-frame clones and leaves some out. The data hold 150,000 to 200,000 clones, with roughly 80% observed a single time. Individuals drawn from around 25 US areas were roughly 18 to 89 years old. The table lists this clone with a count of one. Germline V gene data show CDR1 as MDHEN and CDR2 as SYDVKM. J gave up 8 bases and V 6 bases, and 9 bases lay outside the gene matches. CDR3 length: 13 amino acids. The V and J genes are TRBV28 and TRBJ1-2; 7 bases map to TRBD1. This clonotype was sampled from a woman aged 40 to 55 with acute COVID-19. The specimen was PBMCs or T cells enriched from blood (not recorded which). The DNA of the CDR3 is TGTGCCAGCAGCTCCCCAGGGACAGTCGGCTACACCTTC. As protein: CASSSPGTVGYTF.